This is a list of T cell receptor beta chains from one sample in a study of blood T cells in healthy people across ages. MiXCR, run by TCRdb on the 5' RACE reads, gives a single entry per CDR3 protein. The sample carries 730,000 or so distinct CDR3 sequences, roughly 44% recorded once. Sequenced input: blood. These receptors came from a woman in her sixties in good health. Each CDR3 is given with its conserved first and last residue. The D gene is left open where the match is weak. Size values are once, few and many counts, or a class for expanded clones, and some rows have none.

abundance: -
d_gene: -
j_gene: TRBJ1-1
v_gene: TRBV20-1
CDR3aa: CSARAEANTEAFF
CDR3nt: TGCAGTGCCCGGGCCGAAGCCAACACTGAAGCTTTCTTT

abundance: -
d_gene: TRBD1
j_gene: TRBJ2-7
v_gene: TRBV6-1
CDR3aa: CARRDRKPYEQYF
CDR3nt: TGTGCCAGACGGGACAGGAAGCCATACGAGCAGTACTTC

abundance: -
d_gene: -
j_gene: TRBJ2-7
v_gene: TRBV28
CDR3aa: CASSLRLVGPYEQYF
CDR3nt: TGTGCCAGCAGTCTGAGACTGGTGGGGCCCTACGAGCAGTACTTC

abundance: few
d_gene: -
j_gene: TRBJ1-1
v_gene: TRBV6-2/TRBV6-3
CDR3aa: CASSQTGRTEAFF
CDR3nt: TGTGCCAGCAGTCAAACGGGACGTACTGAAGCTTTCTTT

abundance: many
d_gene: -
j_gene: TRBJ2-7
v_gene: TRBV10-3
CDR3aa: CAISDTSSSYEQYF
CDR3nt: TGTGCCATCAGTGATACATCTAGCTCCTACGAGCAGTACTTC

abundance: -
d_gene: -
j_gene: TRBJ1-1
v_gene: TRBV9
CDR3aa: CASSVQINTEAFF
CDR3nt: TGTGCCAGCAGCGTACAGATTAACACTGAAGCTTTCTTT

abundance: -
d_gene: -
j_gene: TRBJ1-2
v_gene: TRBV6-4
CDR3aa: CASSDSGSGYTF
CDR3nt: TGTGCCAGCAGTGACTCGGGGAGCGGCTACACCTTC

abundance: many
d_gene: -
j_gene: TRBJ2-4
v_gene: TRBV4-3
CDR3aa: CASSQESPRAKNIQYF
CDR3nt: TGCGCCAGCAGCCAAGAATCCCCCAGGGCCAAAAACATTCAGTACTTC

abundance: -
d_gene: -
j_gene: TRBJ1-1
v_gene: TRBV7-8
CDR3aa: CASSFLGENTEAFF
CDR3nt: TGTGCCAGCAGCTTCCTCGGGGAGAACACTGAAGCTTTCTTT

abundance: -
d_gene: -
j_gene: TRBJ2-7
v_gene: TRBV5-6
CDR3aa: CASSSDTGLFVYEQYF
CDR3nt: TGTGCCAGCAGCTCCGACACAGGGCTCTTCGTCTACGAGCAGTACTTC

abundance: few
d_gene: TRBD2
j_gene: TRBJ2-1
v_gene: TRBV11-3
CDR3aa: CASSPSGLAGGGEQFF
CDR3nt: TGTGCCAGCAGCCCAAGTGGGTTAGCGGGAGGAGGTGAGCAGTTCTTC

abundance: -
d_gene: -
j_gene: TRBJ2-5
v_gene: TRBV5-1
CDR3aa: CASRGLSGPETQYF
CDR3nt: TGCGCCAGCAGGGGCCTCTCGGGCCCAGAGACCCAGTACTTC

abundance: few
d_gene: -
j_gene: TRBJ1-2
v_gene: TRBV12-3/TRBV12-4
CDR3aa: CASSLAGGGSGYTF
CDR3nt: TGTGCCAGCAGTTTAGCGGGAGGAGGGAGTGGCTACACCTTC

abundance: -
d_gene: -
j_gene: TRBJ2-7
v_gene: TRBV27
CDR3aa: CASSLSPTSYEQYF
CDR3nt: TGTGCCAGCAGTTTATCCCCGACTAGCTACGAGCAGTACTTC

abundance: -
d_gene: -
j_gene: TRBJ2-7
v_gene: TRBV4-3
CDR3aa: CASSQDVSASYEQYF
CDR3nt: TGCGCCAGCAGCCAAGACGTAAGCGCCTCCTACGAGCAGTACTTC

abundance: -
d_gene: -
j_gene: TRBJ1-5
v_gene: TRBV30
CDR3aa: CAWSVRGDQPQHF
CDR3nt: TGTGCCTGGAGTGTACGCGGGGATCAGCCCCAGCATTTT

abundance: few
d_gene: -
j_gene: TRBJ2-5
v_gene: TRBV6-2/TRBV6-3
CDR3aa: CASSSTGDWLQETQYF
CDR3nt: TGTGCCAGCAGTTCCACTGGCGACTGGCTACAAGAGACCCAGTACTTC

abundance: -
d_gene: -
j_gene: TRBJ2-4
v_gene: TRBV20-1
CDR3aa: CSASLERQYF
CDR3nt: TGCAGTGCTAGTCTAGAGAGGCAGTACTTC

abundance: -
d_gene: TRBD2
j_gene: TRBJ2-2
v_gene: TRBV20-1
CDR3aa: CSARPAGNTRELFF
CDR3nt: TGCAGTGCTAGGCCAGCGGGAAACACCCGGGAGCTGTTTTTT

abundance: -
d_gene: TRBD2
j_gene: TRBJ2-7
v_gene: TRBV15
CDR3aa: CATSPSGGRYEQYF
CDR3nt: TGTGCCACCTCACCTAGCGGGGGTAGGTACGAGCAGTACTTC

abundance: -
d_gene: -
j_gene: TRBJ2-1
v_gene: TRBV20-1
CDR3aa: CSARREHNEQFF
CDR3nt: TGCAGTGCTAGGAGGGAGCACAATGAGCAGTTCTTC

abundance: few
d_gene: TRBD1
j_gene: TRBJ2-7
v_gene: TRBV11-1
CDR3aa: CASSSLSTGDFYEQYF
CDR3nt: TGTGCCAGCAGTTCCCTATCGACAGGGGATTTTTACGAGCAGTACTTC

abundance: once
d_gene: TRBD1
j_gene: TRBJ1-5
v_gene: TRBV12-3/TRBV12-4
CDR3aa: CASSRTGEYSNQPQHF
CDR3nt: TGTGCCAGCAGTAGAACAGGGGAGTATAGCAATCAGCCCCAGCATTTT

abundance: few
d_gene: -
j_gene: TRBJ2-4
v_gene: TRBV27
CDR3aa: CASSRRQAQAKNIQYF
CDR3nt: TGTGCCAGCAGCCGTCGGCAGGCCCAAGCCAAAAACATTCAGTACTTC

abundance: once
d_gene: -
j_gene: TRBJ1-6
v_gene: TRBV6-1
CDR3aa: CASSPRSPGWDNSPLHF
CDR3nt: TGTGCCAGCAGTCCAAGGAGTCCGGGGTGGGATAATTCACCCCTCCACTTT

abundance: -
d_gene: -
j_gene: TRBJ2-7
v_gene: TRBV7-9
CDR3aa: CASSLEGAGGFSYEQYF
CDR3nt: TGTGCCAGCAGCTTGGAGGGAGCCGGGGGATTCTCCTACGAGCAGTACTTC

abundance: few
d_gene: -
j_gene: TRBJ1-1
v_gene: TRBV20-1
CDR3aa: CSGAGPMNTEAFF
CDR3nt: TGCAGTGGGGCAGGACCGATGAACACTGAAGCTTTCTTT

abundance: few
d_gene: -
j_gene: TRBJ2-1
v_gene: TRBV20-1
CDR3aa: CSAKEQAYNEQFF
CDR3nt: TGCAGTGCTAAGGAACAGGCGTACAATGAGCAGTTCTTC

abundance: -
d_gene: TRBD1
j_gene: TRBJ2-7
v_gene: TRBV11-2
CDR3aa: CATGTGSYNEQYF
CDR3nt: TGTGCCACCGGGACAGGTTCCTACAATGAGCAGTACTTC

abundance: many
d_gene: TRBD1
j_gene: TRBJ2-3
v_gene: TRBV29-1
CDR3aa: CSVAGTGFTDTQYF
CDR3nt: TGCAGCGTCGCCGGGACAGGATTCACAGATACGCAGTATTTT

abundance: -
d_gene: -
j_gene: TRBJ1-5
v_gene: TRBV2
CDR3aa: CASSEKETGLGQPQHF
CDR3nt: TGTGCCAGCAGTGAAAAGGAGACAGGTTTGGGTCAGCCCCAGCATTTT

abundance: once
d_gene: TRBD2
j_gene: TRBJ2-1
v_gene: TRBV3-1
CDR3aa: CASGRSSGGLSSYNEQFF
CDR3nt: TGTGCCAGCGGCCGGAGTAGCGGGGGCCTTAGCTCCTACAATGAGCAGTTCTTC

abundance: many
d_gene: TRBD2
j_gene: TRBJ2-5
v_gene: TRBV3-1
CDR3aa: CASSQGLLARQQETQYF
CDR3nt: TGTGCCAGCAGCCAAGGATTACTAGCGAGACAACAAGAGACCCAGTACTTC

abundance: -
d_gene: TRBD2
j_gene: TRBJ2-7
v_gene: TRBV5-5
CDR3aa: CASSLGSGRGNEQYF
CDR3nt: TGTGCCAGCAGCTTGGGTAGCGGGAGGGGCAACGAGCAGTACTTC

abundance: -
d_gene: -
j_gene: TRBJ2-7
v_gene: TRBV7-6
CDR3aa: CASSLKLGYNEQYF
CDR3nt: TGTGCCAGCAGCTTAAAACTGGGCTACAATGAGCAGTACTTC

abundance: -
d_gene: -
j_gene: TRBJ1-5
v_gene: TRBV6-6
CDR3aa: CASSYIDKNQPQHF
CDR3nt: TGTGCCAGCAGTTACATAGACAAAAATCAGCCCCAGCATTTT

abundance: -
d_gene: TRBD2
j_gene: TRBJ2-7
v_gene: TRBV9
CDR3aa: CASSVDQSGVYEQYF
CDR3nt: TGTGCCAGCAGCGTAGATCAGAGCGGGGTCTACGAGCAGTACTTC

abundance: many
d_gene: -
j_gene: TRBJ2-7
v_gene: TRBV4-2
CDR3aa: CASSQFEGGATYEQYF
CDR3nt: TGTGCCAGCAGCCAGTTCGAAGGGGGGGCTACCTACGAGCAGTACTTC

abundance: few
d_gene: -
j_gene: TRBJ2-3
v_gene: TRBV24-1
CDR3aa: CATSVSSSPDTQYF
CDR3nt: TGTGCCACCAGTGTGAGCTCCTCGCCAGATACGCAGTATTTT

abundance: -
d_gene: TRBD1
j_gene: TRBJ2-4
v_gene: TRBV12-3/TRBV12-4
CDR3aa: CASSPRQGQTKNIQYF
CDR3nt: TGTGCCAGCAGTCCCAGACAGGGGCAAACCAAAAACATTCAGTACTTC

abundance: -
d_gene: TRBD1
j_gene: TRBJ1-5
v_gene: TRBV7-2
CDR3aa: CASSQGVSQPQHF
CDR3nt: TGTGCCAGCAGCCAGGGGGTATCTCAGCCCCAGCATTTT

abundance: -
d_gene: -
j_gene: TRBJ1-2
v_gene: TRBV12-3/TRBV12-4
CDR3aa: CASSLGSGKRGYTF
CDR3nt: TGTGCCAGCAGTTTAGGGAGCGGGAAGCGTGGCTACACCTTC

abundance: -
d_gene: TRBD2
j_gene: TRBJ2-7
v_gene: TRBV28
CDR3aa: CASTTSLSYEQYF
CDR3nt: TGTGCCAGCACGACTAGCTTATCCTACGAGCAGTACTTC

abundance: few
d_gene: -
j_gene: TRBJ2-7
v_gene: TRBV5-1
CDR3aa: CASSLVQGGSEQYF
CDR3nt: TGCGCCAGCAGCTTGGTACAGGGTGGTAGCGAGCAGTACTTC

abundance: -
d_gene: TRBD2
j_gene: TRBJ2-1
v_gene: TRBV2
CDR3aa: CASGELAGAYNEQFF
CDR3nt: TGTGCCAGCGGGGAACTAGCGGGGGCCTACAATGAGCAGTTCTTC

abundance: -
d_gene: -
j_gene: TRBJ2-3
v_gene: TRBV7-9
CDR3aa: CASSQLTDTQYF
CDR3nt: TGTGCCAGCTCACAGCTCACAGATACGCAGTATTTT

abundance: -
d_gene: TRBD2
j_gene: TRBJ2-3
v_gene: TRBV7-9
CDR3aa: CASIRLAGPKGHTDTQYF
CDR3nt: TGTGCCAGCATACGGCTAGCGGGACCTAAGGGTCACACAGATACGCAGTATTTT

abundance: -
d_gene: TRBD2
j_gene: TRBJ2-1
v_gene: TRBV20-1
CDR3aa: CSARADSSGRAPQFF
CDR3nt: TGCAGTGCTAGAGCTGACTCTAGCGGGAGGGCCCCGCAGTTCTTC

abundance: few
d_gene: -
j_gene: TRBJ2-1
v_gene: TRBV28
CDR3aa: CASTRLGSYNEQFF
CDR3nt: TGTGCCAGCACCCGGTTGGGCTCCTACAATGAGCAGTTCTTC

abundance: once
d_gene: -
j_gene: TRBJ2-3
v_gene: TRBV7-2
CDR3aa: CASSLVMGVSDTQYF
CDR3nt: TGTGCCAGCAGCTTAGTCATGGGGGTTTCAGATACGCAGTATTTT

abundance: -
d_gene: TRBD1
j_gene: TRBJ2-7
v_gene: TRBV27
CDR3aa: CASSSGPGTGPAYEQYF
CDR3nt: TGTGCCAGCAGTTCGGGTCCCGGGACAGGGCCTGCCTACGAGCAGTACTTC